This is a list of T cell receptor beta chains from one sample in a study of T cell responses to AZD1222 COVID-19 vaccine. The method was immunoSEQ multiplex PCR; TCRdb's version includes in-frame clones alone and lacks a portion of them. The sample lists over 100,000 clones; 92% were seen once. The specimen was peripheral blood, collected on day 0 of AZD1222 vaccination. These receptor sequences come from an adult in good health. Each CDR3 is given with its conserved first and last residue. The D gene is left open where the match is weak. The size entry is marked missing in some rows and otherwise reads once, few, many or a size class.

d_gene	v_gene	abundance	j_gene	CDR3aa	CDR3nt
NA	TRBV12-3/TRBV12-4	NA	TRBJ2-7	CASSWMGLNEQYF	TGTGCCAGCAGTTGGATGGGGCTTAACGAGCAGTACTTC
NA	TRBV30	NA	TRBJ1-4	CAWSRGLSNEKLFF	TGTGCCTGGAGTAGGGGACTCAGTAATGAAAAACTGTTTTTT
NA	TRBV11-3	NA	TRBJ2-1	CASSLAGDEQFF	TGTGCCAGCAGCTTAGCAGGGGATGAGCAGTTCTTC
TRBD2	TRBV6-6	NA	TRBJ2-3	CASRGTRADTQYF	TGTGCCAGCAGAGGGACTAGAGCAGATACGCAGTATTTT
NA	TRBV19	NA	TRBJ1-3	CASSMSVISGNTIYF	TGTGCCAGTAGTATGTCGGTTATCTCTGGAAACACCATATATTTT
NA	TRBV7-9	NA	TRBJ1-4	CASSRNEKLFF	TGTGCCAGCAGCCGTAATGAAAAACTGTTTTTT
NA	TRBV9	NA	TRBJ1-3	CASSSGGPGNTIYF	TGTGCCAGCAGCTCGGGGGGGCCTGGAAACACCATATATTTT
NA	TRBV5-1	NA	TRBJ2-6	CASHRQSSGANVLTF	TGCGCCAGCCATAGACAGAGCTCTGGGGCCAACGTCCTGACTTTC
TRBD1	TRBV11-2	NA	TRBJ1-5	CASSPGGGGRNQPQHF	TGTGCCAGCAGCCCAGGGGGTGGCGGGCGCAATCAGCCCCAGCATTTT
NA	TRBV7-9	NA	TRBJ2-3	CASSFGGAGDTQYF	TGTGCCAGCAGCTTCGGGGGAGCGGGAGATACGCAGTATTTT
NA	TRBV4-1	NA	TRBJ1-5	CASRPDSAAFNQPQHF	TGCGCCAGCAGACCCGATAGCGCGGCATTCAATCAGCCCCAGCATTTT
NA	TRBV19	NA	TRBJ2-5	CASSTLGTSPHTQYF	TGTGCCAGTAGTACTTTAGGGACCAGCCCTCATACCCAGTACTTC
NA	TRBV10-3	NA	TRBJ2-1	CAISDGLDSYNEQFF	TGTGCCATCAGTGACGGCTTAGACTCCTACAATGAGCAGTTCTTC
NA	TRBV3-1/TRBV3-2	NA	TRBJ1-2	CASSQGAGRVYGYTF	TGTGCCAGCAGCCAGGGGGCGGGCAGGGTCTATGGCTACACCTTC
TRBD1	TRBV12-3/TRBV12-4	NA	TRBJ1-2	CASSRGQAAATF	TGTGCCAGCAGCCGGGGACAGGCCGCTGCCACCTTC
NA	TRBV7-9	NA	TRBJ2-5	CASSPLQGAAGETQYF	TGTGCCAGCAGCCCCTTGCAAGGGGCTGCGGGAGAGACCCAGTACTTC
NA	TRBV5-1	few	TRBJ1-2	CASSLEGHGYTF	TGCGCCAGCAGCTTGGAAGGGCATGGCTACACCTTC
NA	TRBV18	NA	TRBJ1-2	CASSPQTGQIYGYTF	TGTGCCAGCTCACCACAGACAGGTCAAATCTATGGCTACACCTTC
NA	TRBV27	NA	TRBJ2-3	CASSLGPPRGDTQYF	TGTGCCAGCAGTTTAGGCCCCCCGCGCGGAGATACGCAGTATTTT
NA	TRBV4-1	NA	TRBJ2-7	CASSHRDQQYF	TGCGCCAGCAGCCACCGGGACCAGCAGTACTTC
NA	TRBV5-4	NA	TRBJ2-1	CASSLNLYNEQFF	TGTGCCAGCAGCTTAAACCTCTACAATGAGCAGTTCTTC
TRBD2	TRBV11-3	NA	TRBJ2-7	CASSRLAGGPANEQYF	TGTGCCAGCAGCCGATTAGCGGGGGGGCCTGCAAACGAGCAGTACTTC
NA	TRBV25-1	once	TRBJ2-3	CASSRSGTDTQYF	TGTGCCAGCAGTCGGAGCGGCACAGATACGCAGTATTTT
NA	TRBV7-9	NA	TRBJ1-6	CASSAQQNLLHF	TGTGCCAGCAGCGCACAGCAGAATCTTCTCCACTTT
TRBD1	TRBV19	NA	TRBJ1-4	CASSRAGGTLTNEKLFF	TGTGCCAGTAGTAGGGCAGGGGGTACCCTAACTAATGAAAAACTGTTTTTT
NA	TRBV7-9	NA	TRBJ2-1	CASSSVAGGTYNEQFF	TGTGCCAGCAGCTCGGTGGCAGGGGGGACCTACAATGAGCAGTTCTTC
NA	TRBV19	NA	TRBJ2-1	CASSMVWGNEQFF	TGTGCCAGTAGTATGGTATGGGGCAATGAGCAGTTCTTC
NA	TRBV5-1	once	TRBJ1-4	CATRIATNEKLFF	TGCGCCACCCGGATTGCAACTAATGAAAAACTGTTTTTT
NA	TRBV5-6	once	TRBJ2-2	CASSLRYYTGELFF	TGTGCCAGCAGCTTGAGGTACTACACCGGGGAGCTGTTTTTT
TRBD1	TRBV5-4	NA	TRBJ2-1	CASSPGGADSYNEQFF	TGTGCCAGCAGCCCAGGGGGCGCGGACTCCTACAATGAGCAGTTCTTC
TRBD1	TRBV3-1/TRBV3-2	NA	TRBJ1-2	CASSHAYRGRGYGYTF	TGTGCCAGCAGCCACGCATACAGGGGGCGCGGCTATGGCTACACCTTC
NA	TRBV21-1	NA	TRBJ1-5	CASLILGLPKGNQPQHF	TGTGCCAGCTTAATCCTGGGACTCCCGAAGGGGAATCAGCCCCAGCATTTT
TRBD1	TRBV7-2	few	TRBJ1-2	CASSSMTGTDGYTF	TGTGCCAGCAGCTCAATGACAGGGACGGATGGCTACACCTTC
NA	TRBV6-1	once	TRBJ1-2	CASSEYLQGRGYTF	TGTGCCAGCAGTGAATATCTGCAGGGACGCGGCTACACCTTC
NA	TRBV7-9	NA	TRBJ2-3	CASSFSLARGTDTQYF	TGTGCCAGCAGCTTTAGTCTCGCGCGGGGCACAGATACGCAGTATTTT
NA	TRBV28	NA	TRBJ1-1	CASSSVTEAFF	TGTGCCAGCAGTTCGGTCACTGAAGCTTTCTTT
NA	TRBV6-5	NA	TRBJ2-1	CASSYPRVGDEQFF	TGTGCCAGCAGTTACCCCAGGGTAGGCGATGAGCAGTTCTTC
NA	TRBV18	NA	TRBJ2-2	CASSPPRKGPGELFF	TGTGCCAGCTCACCGCCGCGGAAGGGGCCCGGGGAGCTGTTTTTT
TRBD2	TRBV12-3/TRBV12-4	NA	TRBJ2-5	CASSFRGEETQYF	TGTGCCAGCAGTTTTCGGGGGGAAGAGACCCAGTACTTC
NA	TRBV7-3	once	TRBJ2-7	CASSPSDRGKQYF	TGTGCCAGCAGCCCGTCGGACCGAGGCAAGCAGTACTTC
NA	TRBV6-5	once	TRBJ1-6	CASSRFGRDHSPLHF	TGTGCCAGCAGTCGCTTCGGACGGGACCATTCACCCCTCCACTTT
TRBD2	TRBV14	NA	TRBJ2-1	CASSTSGRAWYNEQFF	TGTGCCAGTTCGACTAGCGGGAGGGCCTGGTACAATGAGCAGTTCTTC
NA	TRBV5-1	once	TRBJ1-6	CASSRAGGLNSPLHF	TGCGCCAGCAGCCGGGCGGGGGGCCTCAATTCACCCCTCCACTTT
NA	TRBV6-2/TRBV6-3	once	TRBJ1-2	CASSYRQGYNYGYTF	TGTGCCAGCAGTTACCGGCAGGGGTATAACTATGGCTACACCTTC
NA	TRBV18	NA	TRBJ1-2	CASSPSVRESGYTF	TGTGCCAGCTCACCAAGTGTCAGGGAGAGCGGCTACACCTTC